Listed below are T cell receptor beta chains from one sample, sequenced in a study of blood T cells in healthy people across ages. TCRdb re-derived calls from the 5' RACE reads in MiXCR, one entry per CDR3 protein. The data hold approximately 850,000 distinct CDR3 sequences, with more than 40% observed a single time. Sequences were obtained from blood. These receptors were obtained from a man aged 60-69 years in good health. CDR3s include the opening cysteine and the closing phenylalanine or tryptophan. Fields, in order: clone size, J gene, V gene, CDR3 protein. Rows give clone size only sometimes, using once, few, many, or a class for an expanded clone.

few | TRBJ2-7 | TRBV28 | CASNQVKDEQYF
few | TRBJ2-4 | TRBV7-2 | CASSLAPGTGGLNIQYF
- | TRBJ2-1 | TRBV20-1 | CSATSGNEQFF
few | TRBJ2-7 | TRBV5-1 | CASSQDRVESYEQYF
- | TRBJ2-7 | TRBV4-3 | CASSQGVISGGTYEQYF
- | TRBJ1-5 | TRBV12-3/TRBV12-4 | CASSLGGALGPQHF
- | TRBJ1-2 | TRBV7-9 | CASSFPGQDDYGYTF
- | TRBJ2-3 | TRBV6-1 | CASLRGGGVDTQYF
- | TRBJ1-1 | TRBV6-5 | CASSYSITGNTEAFF
few | TRBJ2-4 | TRBV10-3 | CAISGSGTAKNIQYF
once | TRBJ2-2 | TRBV27 | CASRSNRQVGELFF
- | TRBJ2-1 | TRBV6-2/TRBV6-3 | CASRGVEGQFF
- | TRBJ2-1 | TRBV9 | CASSVGGRGGLDNEQFF
many | TRBJ2-7 | TRBV11-3 | CASQGTGFEQYF
- | TRBJ1-2 | TRBV20-1 | CSARALSGNYGYTF
- | TRBJ2-4 | TRBV6-2/TRBV6-3 | CASNPTDFSKQYF
- | TRBJ2-1 | TRBV15 | CATSGRDASYNEQFF
- | TRBJ2-5 | TRBV7-9 | CASSLDGSAQYF
few | TRBJ2-7 | TRBV20-1 | CSASRGDNFSQYF
few | TRBJ1-1 | TRBV4-3 | CASSQVISNTEAFF
- | TRBJ1-1 | TRBV10-3 | CAISESLGSLNTEAFF
- | TRBJ2-1 | TRBV7-2 | CASSLGGTGRRNEQFF
- | TRBJ1-2 | TRBV6-6 | CASSYSPLPTGDYGYTF
- | TRBJ2-3 | TRBV12-5 | CAGHSAGGSSDTQYF
- | TRBJ1-2 | TRBV20-1 | CSARDLGTGADYGYTF
- | TRBJ2-7 | TRBV6-1 | CASRKQGDKGNEQYF
few | TRBJ2-4 | TRBV7-2 | CASSLAEAKNIQYF
few | TRBJ2-1 | TRBV24-1 | CATSDSGEKGLNEQFF
- | TRBJ1-6 | TRBV10-3 | CAISERESSYNSPPHF
- | TRBJ1-3 | TRBV11-3 | CASSSSAGGGNTIYF
- | TRBJ1-2 | TRBV10-3 | CAAGTGVANYGYTF
few | - | TRBV13 | CASSGGRVGETQYF
few | TRBJ2-3 | TRBV29-1 | CSFGLAGRSTDTQYF
few | TRBJ2-1 | TRBV13 | CASSSSSGGEQFF
few | TRBJ2-5 | TRBV6-2/TRBV6-3 | CASSPTDRARGETQYF
few | TRBJ2-1 | TRBV9 | CASSPPSGVRSYNEQFF
- | TRBJ2-2 | TRBV7-2 | CASRVTSGVITGELFF
once | TRBJ2-1 | TRBV2 | CARSGGVLRDEQFF
- | TRBJ2-3 | TRBV29-1 | CSAFGSSDADTQYF
- | TRBJ2-7 | TRBV6-1 | CASTAGTGGAMFSYEQYF
few | TRBJ1-2 | TRBV4-3 | CASSQDRGQTYGYTF
- | TRBJ1-4 | TRBV30 | CAGSGASVNRNEKLFF
once | TRBJ2-3 | TRBV3-1 | CASSQGLAADTQYF